This TCR beta chain was sequenced in a study of T cell responses to AZD1222 COVID-19 vaccine. Findings and limits, study-wide: Recipients of two AZD1222 doses showed rising Spike-specific TCR breadth and depth. No day 14 peak samples; only post-peak repertoires were characterized.

V lost 5 bases to trimming and J lost 5 bases; unmatched junction nucleotides: 8. CDR1 and CDR2 (germline): PRHDT, FYEKMQ (reference sequence). CDR3 length: 15 amino acids. TCRdb keeps only in-frame clones here, not all; method: immunoSEQ multiplex PCR. The repertoire holds 70,000 to 90,000 clones, about nine tenths seen once, with around 2% in the top ten. A note on this clone: The antigen remains unidentified.

The chain combines TRBV13 with TRBJ1-1, with 10 bases lining up with TRBD1. This specimen consisted of peripheral blood, obtained on day 0 of AZD1222 vaccination. This clonotype was sampled from an adult in good health. The CDR3 DNA follows: TGTGCCAGCAGCATACCGGGACAGGGGTGGACTGAAGCTTTCTTT. Encoded protein: CASSIPGQGWTEAFF.